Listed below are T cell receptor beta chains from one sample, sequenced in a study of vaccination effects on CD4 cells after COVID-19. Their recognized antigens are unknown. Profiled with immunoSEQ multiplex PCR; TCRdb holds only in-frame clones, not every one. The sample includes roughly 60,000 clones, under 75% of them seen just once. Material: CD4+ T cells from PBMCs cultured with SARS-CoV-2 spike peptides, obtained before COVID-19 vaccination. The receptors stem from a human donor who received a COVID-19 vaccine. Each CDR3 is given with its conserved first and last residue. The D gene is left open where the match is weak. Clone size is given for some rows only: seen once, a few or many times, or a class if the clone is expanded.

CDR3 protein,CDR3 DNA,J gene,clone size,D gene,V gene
CASSLGGDYGYTF,TGTGCCAGCAGTTTGGGCGGGGACTATGGCTACACCTTC,TRBJ1-2,few,.,TRBV12-3/TRBV12-4
CASSIRINEQFF,TGTGCCAGTAGTATCCGGATCAATGAGCAGTTCTTC,TRBJ2-1,once,.,TRBV19
CASSPRVTDTQYF,TGTGCTAGCAGCCCCCGGGTGACAGATACGCAGTATTTT,TRBJ2-3,.,.,TRBV7-7
CASSLDWRGVLTF,TGCGCCAGCAGCCTGGACTGGCGGGGCGTCCTGACTTTC,TRBJ2-6,few,.,TRBV5-1
CASSSRGGVETEAFF,TGTGCCAGCAGCTCCCGGGGCGGGGTCGAGACTGAAGCTTTCTTT,TRBJ1-1,.,.,TRBV7-9
CASSLNWMDTEAFF,TGTGCCAGCAGCTTGAATTGGATGGACACTGAAGCTTTCTTT,TRBJ1-1,.,.,TRBV5-6
CASMGRDVPKNIQYF,TGTGCCAGCATGGGGCGGGATGTACCCAAAAACATTCAGTACTTC,TRBJ2-4,.,.,TRBV2
CASSLDLNTEAFF,TGTGCCAGCAGTTTGGACCTGAACACTGAAGCTTTCTTT,TRBJ1-1,.,.,TRBV2
CASSPQGVGSGYTF,TGCGCCAGCAGCCCCCAAGGGGTAGGGAGCGGCTACACCTTC,TRBJ1-2,.,.,TRBV5-1
CASTTGWGIYGYTF,TGTGCCAGCACCACGGGATGGGGGATCTATGGCTACACCTTC,TRBJ1-2,.,.,TRBV2
CASSGTDYSNQPQHF,TGTGCCAGCAGCGGGACAGATTATAGCAATCAGCCCCAGCATTTT,TRBJ1-5,.,TRBD1,TRBV6-5
CASSLASGKYNEQFF,TGCGCCAGCAGCTTGGCTAGCGGGAAATACAATGAGCAGTTCTTC,TRBJ2-1,.,TRBD2,TRBV5-1
CAWRPRVSFYGYTF,TGTGCCTGGAGGCCCAGGGTTTCATTCTATGGCTACACCTTC,TRBJ1-2,.,.,TRBV30
CSVAVSAETGTEAFF,TGCAGCGTTGCCGTGTCAGCCGAAACGGGGACTGAAGCTTTCTTT,TRBJ1-1,.,.,TRBV29-1
CASSQGTYGYTF,TGTGCCAGCAGCCAGGGGACGTATGGCTACACCTTC,TRBJ1-2,.,.,TRBV3-1/TRBV3-2
CASSRKGRTLKNTEAFF,TGCGCCAGCAGCCGGAAGGGACGGACCCTGAAGAACACTGAAGCTTTCTTT,TRBJ1-1,.,.,TRBV4-3
CASSLHGTGGATRETQYF,TGTGCCAGCAGCTTACATGGGACAGGGGGCGCGACCCGGGAGACCCAGTACTTC,TRBJ2-5,few,TRBD1,TRBV7-2
CASSPRGPTEAFF,TGTGCCAGCAGCCCGCGGGGGCCCACTGAAGCTTTCTTT,TRBJ1-1,.,.,TRBV7-3
CAWSGEHTQYF,TGTGCCTGGAGTGGAGAACATACGCAGTATTTT,TRBJ2-3,.,.,TRBV30
CASRLAGRNEQFF,TGTGCCAGCCGACTAGCGGGCCGCAATGAGCAGTTCTTC,TRBJ2-1,.,TRBD2,TRBV3-1/TRBV3-2
CASRDQGLGQLNTEAFF,TGTGCCAGCAGGGATCAGGGATTGGGTCAATTGAACACTGAAGCTTTCTTT,TRBJ1-1,.,.,TRBV3-1/TRBV3-2
CASSPDRSYYGYTF,TGTGCCAGCAGCCCGGACAGGAGCTACTATGGCTACACCTTC,TRBJ1-2,once,TRBD1,TRBV7-2
CASSYSTGSSYEQYF,TGTGCCAGCAGTTACTCTACAGGGAGCTCCTACGAGCAGTACTTC,TRBJ2-7,.,.,TRBV6-6
CASSLRSGGGTDTQYF,TGTGCCAGCAGCTTAAGGAGCGGGGGGGGTACAGATACGCAGTATTTT,TRBJ2-3,.,TRBD2,TRBV7-3
CASSLLRGLPEKLFF,TGTGCCAGCAGCCTACTCAGGGGCCTTCCTGAAAAACTGTTTTTT,TRBJ1-4,.,.,TRBV6-5
CASSPGASGGRDTQYF,TGTGCCAGCAGCCCCGGGGCTAGCGGGGGGCGAGATACGCAGTATTTT,TRBJ2-3,.,TRBD2,TRBV7-3
CASSLNSDTQYF,TGTGCCAGCAGTTTGAACTCAGATACGCAGTATTTT,TRBJ2-3,.,.,TRBV6-2/TRBV6-3
CASSVGTGVAGNEQFF,TGTGCCAGCAGCGTAGGAACGGGGGTGGCGGGCAATGAGCAGTTCTTC,TRBJ2-1,once,.,TRBV9
CASSPLPQGNSYNEQFF,TGTGCCAGCAGCCCCCTCCCCCAGGGCAATTCCTACAATGAGCAGTTCTTC,TRBJ2-1,.,.,TRBV7-9
CASSDAGENTGELFF,TGTGCCAGCAGTGACGCGGGAGAGAACACCGGGGAGCTGTTTTTT,TRBJ2-2,.,TRBD2,TRBV25-1
CASSLGETQYF,TGTGCCAGCAGTTTGGGAGAGACCCAGTACTTC,TRBJ2-5,.,.,TRBV12-3/TRBV12-4
CASSPWGNQPQHF,TGTGCCAGCAGTCCCTGGGGCAATCAGCCCCAGCATTTT,TRBJ1-5,few,.,TRBV6-2/TRBV6-3
CASTTDPCHHNEQFF,TGTGCCAGTACCACCGACCCGTGTCACCACAATGAGCAGTTCTTC,TRBJ2-1,.,.,TRBV19
CASSLDHGVWNYGYTF,TGTGCCAGCAGCTTAGATCATGGCGTCTGGAACTATGGCTACACCTTC,TRBJ1-2,.,.,TRBV11-2
CASSLTGGIEKLFF,TGTGCCAGCAGCTTAACAGGGGGCATTGAAAAACTGTTTTTT,TRBJ1-4,.,TRBD1,TRBV7-2
CASSLPSGGAGETQYF,TGTGCCAGCAGCTTGCCTAGCGGGGGGGCCGGGGAGACCCAGTACTTC,TRBJ2-5,.,TRBD2,TRBV7-2
CASLRLGVVYEQYF,TGTGCCAGTCTTAGACTCGGGGTTGTCTACGAGCAGTACTTC,TRBJ2-7,.,.,TRBV6-5
CASSPRLAGGNEQFF,TGTGCCAGCAGCCCAAGACTAGCGGGAGGCAATGAGCAGTTCTTC,TRBJ2-1,once,TRBD2,TRBV3-1/TRBV3-2
CASSLDWGTDTQYF,TGTGCCAGCAGCTTGGATTGGGGAACAGATACGCAGTATTTT,TRBJ2-3,few,.,TRBV5-8
CASSLEGSQETQYF,TGTGCCAGCAGCTTAGAGGGGTCCCAAGAGACCCAGTACTTC,TRBJ2-5,once,.,TRBV5-5
CASSFIYGYTF,TGTGCCAGCAGTTTTATCTATGGCTACACCTTC,TRBJ1-2,once,.,TRBV28
CASRAPAGGLVGYEQYF,TGTGCCAGCAGGGCGCCAGCGGGAGGGCTCGTCGGATACGAGCAGTACTTC,TRBJ2-7,.,TRBD2,TRBV28
CSARGAWNNSPLHF,TGCAGTGCTCGTGGGGCATGGAATAATTCACCCCTCCACTTT,TRBJ1-6,.,.,TRBV20-1
CSVVAGGTYEQYF,TGCAGCGTTGTAGCGGGAGGGACCTACGAGCAGTACTTC,TRBJ2-7,.,TRBD2,TRBV29-1